Presented here are 25 T cell receptor beta chains from one specimen sequenced in a study of T cell changes during pregnancy in multiple sclerosis. Generated by immunoSEQ multiplex PCR, the TCRdb table keeps only in-frame clones and is missing some. The sample shows about 100,000 clones, about 90% of them seen only once. The sample consisted of peripheral blood, taken after pregnancy. The receptor source for this set is a female donor with multiple sclerosis, enrolled in a pregnancy study.

Notes on this clone: This same CDR3 is encoded by further DNA sequences in the sample. The V and J genes are TRBV29-1 and TRBJ2-3; possible D gene TRBD2, 5 bases. Per germline, CDR1 SQVTM and CDR2 ANQGSEA. The CDR3 runs to 13 residues. Trimming stripped 3 bases from V and 0 bases from J, with 7 bases between. CDR3 protein: CSVEAGSTDTQYF. The CDR3 region has the DNA TGCAGCGTTGAGGCGGGTAGCACAGATACGCAGTATTTT.

In the case of this clone: Sequence at one end of the junction differs from germline and may be a read error. This chain joins TRBV11-2 and TRBJ2-7, with 8 nucleotides matching TRBD1. This CDR3 is 13 amino acids long. Per the germline V gene, CDR1 is SGHAT and CDR2 is FQNNGV. CDR3 sequence reads: CASSREPDREVDF. The CDR3 DNA sequence: TGTGCCAGCAGCCGAGAACCGGACAGGGAGGTTGACTTC.

This clone was counted once. The chain is built from TRBV23-1 and TRBJ1-2; unclear D gene. TRBV23-1 is recorded as an ORF, its role being uncertain. Trimming left V 3 bases short and J 4 bases short, with 15 bases between. The CDR3 totals 15 residues. DNA of the CDR3: TGCGCCAGCAGTCACCCCCCGGTCGGGAGCTATGGCTACACCTTC. It specifies CASSHPPVGSYGYTF.

The V gene is TRBV9, the J gene TRBJ2-4, with TRBD1 matching 9 bases. This CDR3 is 15 amino acids long. Trimming removed 10 bases from V and 7 bases from J; junction bases left unmatched: 15. From germline, CDR1 is SGDLS and CDR2 YYNGEE. The CDR3 sequence: CASNRGTGGGNIQYF. The DNA of the CDR3 is TGTGCCTCCAATCGGGGAACAGGGGGCGGGAACATTCAGTACTTC.

CDR3 loop: CASSQDETGGTEKLFF. The CDR3 DNA sequence: TGTGCCAGCAGCCAAGATGAGACAGGGGGTACTGAAAAACTGTTTTTT. The rearrangement links TRBV4-2 to TRBJ1-4; 9 nucleotides line up with TRBD1. Germline V lookup: CDR1 LGHNA, CDR2 YNFKEQ. The CDR3 loop spans 16 amino acids. V dropped 0 bases and J dropped 7; count of bases not matched to a gene: 6.

The chain couples TRBV29-1 to TRBJ1-1; the D is unclear. The CDR3 runs to 13 residues. Germline V gene lookup returns CDR1 SQVTM and CDR2 ANQGSEA. Trimming took 7 bases from V and 0 from J, leaving 12 bases between them. The CDR3 loop reads CSAETGLNTEAFF. CDR3 in DNA: TGCAGCGCCGAGACGGGATTGAACACTGAAGCTTTCTTT.

The chain has TRBV11-3 and TRBJ2-5; D is possibly TRBD2 (6 bases). V lost 5 bases and J lost 1, with 17 bases in between. This CDR3 comprises 16 residues. The germline V gene encodes CDR1 SGHNT and CDR2 YENEEA. CDR3 residues: CASSLAWGELQETQYF. CDR3 bases: TGTGCCAGCAGCCTGGCTTGGGGGGAACTCCAAGAGACCCAGTACTTC.

The rearrangement joins TRBV6-6 to TRBJ2-5, with 8 bases fitting TRBD1. CDR3 length equals 16 residues. V was pared by 1 base and J by 5 bases, with 9 bases of the junction left unmatched. Per germline, CDR1 MNHNY and CDR2 SVGAGI (reference sequence). CDR3: CASSYFGQGVSETQYF. The CDR3 DNA reads TGTGCCAGCAGTTACTTCGGACAGGGAGTGAGTGAGACCCAGTACTTC.

The CDR3: CASRGTAQNTEAFF. CDR3 sequence (DNA): TGCGCCAGCAGGGGGACAGCGCAGAACACTGAAGCTTTCTTT. V gene TRBV5-1 combines with J gene TRBJ1-1; 7 bases map to TRBD1. Germline V gives CDR1 SGHRS, CDR2 YFSETQ. Trimming took 5 bases from V and 1 from J; bases not matched to a gene: 5. This CDR3 is 14 amino acids long.

The chain uses TRBV20-1 and TRBJ2-5, with a weak D call TRBD1 (5 bases). This CDR3 region has 11 residues. Germline loops: CDR1 DFQATT, CDR2 SNEGSKA (reference sequence). The V gene lost 3 bases and the J gene lost 5 bases, with 7 bases spanning the gap. The CDR3 DNA is TGCAGTGCTAGTTCAGGGGAGACCCAGTACTTC. Its protein product is CSASSGETQYF.

The rearrangement uses TRBV6-5 and TRBJ1-4, with TRBD1 matching 7 bases. From germline, CDR1 is MNHEY and CDR2 SVGAGI. The CDR3 totals 14 residues. With 4 bases clipped from V and 4 bases from J, the junction kept 3 bases outside the gene matches. The CDR3 region is CASSSGQHNEKLFF. The CDR3, as DNA: TGTGCCAGCAGTTCGGGACAGCATAATGAAAAACTGTTTTTT.

The chain employs TRBV19 and TRBJ1-3; TRBD1 is a possible D gene (5 bases). Trimming removed 0 bases at V and 7 bases at J, with 7 bases between. CDR1 and CDR2 (germline): LNHDA, SQIVND (reference sequence). This CDR3 is built from 13 residues. The CDR3 region has the DNA TGTGCCAGTAGTATAGATCGGGGGAACACCATATATTTT. Residues: CASSIDRGNTIYF.

This chain uses TRBV7-9 with TRBJ1-6; a possible D gene is TRBD1 (6 bases). CDR1 and CDR2 (germline): SEHNR, FQNEAQ (reference sequence). Trimming left V 1 base short and J 6 bases short, with 10 bases between. This CDR3 contains 15 residues. CDR3 nucleotides: TGTGCCAGCAGCTTAGGGACAGCAGTTAATTCACCCCTCCACTTT. Protein product: CASSLGTAVNSPLHF.

CDR3 nucleotide sequence: TGTGCCAGTAGTATTGGACAGGGAACTAATGAAAAACTGTTTTTT. Its protein is CASSIGQGTNEKLFF. The chain combines TRBV19 with TRBJ1-4, with 8 bases lining up with TRBD1. V lost 3 bases to trimming and J lost 1 base; unmatched junction nucleotides: 1. This CDR3 has 15 amino acids. Germline CDR1 and CDR2: LNHDA and SQIVND (reference sequence).

Only one count was recorded for this clone. The V gene is TRBV7-9, the J gene TRBJ2-1; 7 nucleotides align to TRBD2. Germline V gene data show CDR1 as SEHNR and CDR2 as FQNEAQ (reference sequence). The CDR3 has 15 amino acids. V gave up 4 bases and J gave up 7 bases; unmatched junction bases: 10. In nucleotides, the CDR3 is TGTGCCAGCAGCTACCGACTAGCAACGGCGAATGAGCAGTTCTTC. Translation: CASSYRLATANEQFF.

The J gene is TRBJ1-5, the V gene TRBV28; 8 bases match TRBD1. The CDR3 is 16 amino acids. Trimming cost V 1 base and J 5 bases; bases outside gene matches: 7. The germline V gene encodes CDR1 MDHEN and CDR2 SYDVKM. CDR3 region: CASSLSRTGSDQPQHF. The CDR3 DNA follows: TGTGCCAGCAGTTTATCCCGGACAGGGTCTGATCAGCCCCAGCATTTT.

This chain links TRBV5-1 with TRBJ1-2, with 7 bases lining up with TRBD1. The V gene's germline CDR1 is SGHRS and CDR2 YFSETQ. After removal of 2 bases from V and 8 bases from J, the junction contained 6 bases not matched to a gene. The CDR3 has 13 residues. CDR3 loop: CASSFEGAQGYTF. The CDR3, as DNA: TGCGCCAGCAGCTTCGAGGGGGCGCAGGGCTACACCTTC.

The chain uses TRBV6-5 and TRBJ1-2, with a weak D call TRBD1 (6 bases). The germline V gene has CDR1 MNHEY and CDR2 SVGAGI. This CDR3 is built from 12 residues. V was cut by 10 bases and J by 3 bases, with 12 bases left in between. The CDR3 DNA reads TGTGCCACCGTAGGGGGTGACTATGGCTACACCTTC. Its protein is CATVGGDYGYTF.

This sequence joins TRBV7-3 and TRBJ2-1; TRBD2 is a possible D gene (5 bases). This CDR3 is 17 amino acids long. CDR1 and CDR2 (germline): SGHTA, FQGTGA. Trimming stripped 1 base from V and 7 bases from J, with 20 bases between. The CDR3 sequence: CASSLSPVGMLENEQFF. The CDR3 region has the DNA TGTGCCAGCAGCTTAAGCCCCGTCGGGATGTTGGAGAATGAGCAGTTCTTC. The full variable domain, with the rest looked up from reference TRBV7-3 and TRBJ2-1, is GAGVSQTPSNKVTEKGKYVELRCDPISGHTALYWYRQSLGQGPEFLIYFQGTGAADDSGLPNDRFFAVRPEGSVSTLKIQRTERGDSAVYLCASSLSPVGMLENEQFFGPGTRLTVL.

This clone was observed once. The chain uses TRBV14 and TRBJ2-1; 12 bases line up with TRBD2. CDR1 is SGHDN, CDR2 FVKESK, per germline. V lost 2 bases to trimming and J lost 6 bases; unmatched junction nucleotides: 11. The CDR3 spans 18 residues. This CDR3 reads CASSQQALAGGLGNEQFF. CDR3 in DNA: TGTGCCAGCAGCCAACAAGCTCTAGCGGGAGGGCTAGGCAATGAGCAGTTCTTC.

This chain connects TRBV2 to TRBJ1-4, with 9 bases identical to TRBD1. The CDR3 is 19 residues long. CDR1 and CDR2 from the germline V gene are SNHLY and FYNNEI. The ends lost 6 bases at V and 7 bases at J; junction bases unmatched: 21. The CDR3 DNA reads as TGTGCCAGCAGCCCTCTGCCATTCCCGGGACAGGGCCCGGGTGAAAAACTGTTTTTT. It specifies CASSPLPFPGQGPGEKLFF.

The chain employs TRBV9 and TRBJ1-2; 11 bases line up with TRBD1. The V and J ends lost 0 bases and 0 bases, in that order; junction bases with no gene match: 4. This CDR3 has 17 residues. In germline, CDR1 is SGDLS, CDR2 YYNGEE. Here the CDR3 reads CASSVGTGGSANYGYTF. CDR3 DNA: TGTGCCAGCAGCGTAGGGACAGGGGGCAGCGCTAACTATGGCTACACCTTC.

For this clone: This CDR3 is also generated by other DNA sequences in the sample. The chain is built from TRBV5-4 and TRBJ2-3, with D possibly being TRBD2 (7 bases). CDR3 length: 15 residues. CDR1 is SGHNT, CDR2 YYREEE, per germline (reference sequence). V lost 1 base and J 3 bases, leaving 12 bases between the germline ends. The CDR3 DNA follows: TGTGCCAGCAGCTTGCGGGGAGGGGGGACAGATACGCAGTATTTT. Protein sequence: CASSLRGGGTDTQYF.

The V call is TRBV27, the J call TRBJ1-1; 10 bases are a match to TRBD1. This CDR3 contains 15 residues. V was clipped by 7 bases and J by 4 bases; unmatched bases: 9. CDR1 is MNHEY, CDR2 SMNVEV, per germline (reference sequence). In DNA form, the CDR3 reads TGTGCCAGCACCTCCCCCGGGACAGGGGTCACTGAAGCTTTCTTT. This codes for CASTSPGTGVTEAFF.

The CDR3 DNA follows: TGTGCCAGCAGCTTACGTGGGACAACCTTACAAGAGACCCAGTACTTC. It encodes CASSLRGTTLQETQYF. The chain links TRBV7-8 to TRBJ2-5, with D perhaps matching TRBD1 (6 bases). This CDR3 comprises 16 residues. Trimming took off 2 bases at V and 2 bases at J, with 15 bases between the two ends. Germline V gene lookup returns CDR1 SGHVS and CDR2 FQNEAQ. The full variable domain, with the rest looked up from reference TRBV7-8 and TRBJ2-5, is GAGVSQSPRYKVAKRGQDVALRCDPISGHVSLFWYQQALGQGPEFLTYFQNEAQLDKSGLPSDRFFAERPEGSVSTLKIQRTQQEDSAVYLCASSLRGTTLQETQYFGPGTRLLVL.